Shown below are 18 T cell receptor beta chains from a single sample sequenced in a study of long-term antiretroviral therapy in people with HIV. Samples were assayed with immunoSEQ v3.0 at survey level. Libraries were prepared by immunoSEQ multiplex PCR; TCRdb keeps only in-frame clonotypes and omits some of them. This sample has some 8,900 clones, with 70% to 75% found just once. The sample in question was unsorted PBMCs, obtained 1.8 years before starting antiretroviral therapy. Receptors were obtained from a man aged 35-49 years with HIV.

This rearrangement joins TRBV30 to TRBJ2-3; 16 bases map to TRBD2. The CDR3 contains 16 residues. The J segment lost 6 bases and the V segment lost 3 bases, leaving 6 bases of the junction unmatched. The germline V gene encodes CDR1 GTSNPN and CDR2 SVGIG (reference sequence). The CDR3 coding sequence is TGTGCCTGGAGCCCGGGACTAGCGGGGGGGCCGGATACGCAGTATTTT. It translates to CAWSPGLAGGPDTQYF.

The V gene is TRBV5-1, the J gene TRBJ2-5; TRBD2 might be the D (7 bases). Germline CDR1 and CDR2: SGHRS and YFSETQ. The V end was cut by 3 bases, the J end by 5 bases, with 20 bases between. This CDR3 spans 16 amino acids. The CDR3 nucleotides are TGCGCCAGCAGCTCCGGAGGGAGGGGGGTTCTCGAGACCCAGTACTTC. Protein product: CASSSGGRGVLETQYF.

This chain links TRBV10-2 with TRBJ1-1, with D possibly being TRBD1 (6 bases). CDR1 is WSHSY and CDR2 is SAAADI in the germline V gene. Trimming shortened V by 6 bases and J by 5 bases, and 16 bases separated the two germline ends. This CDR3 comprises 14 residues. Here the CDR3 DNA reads TGCGCCAGCAGGGCCCTTCACCAGGGGACTGAAGCTTTCTTT. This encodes CASRALHQGTEAFF.

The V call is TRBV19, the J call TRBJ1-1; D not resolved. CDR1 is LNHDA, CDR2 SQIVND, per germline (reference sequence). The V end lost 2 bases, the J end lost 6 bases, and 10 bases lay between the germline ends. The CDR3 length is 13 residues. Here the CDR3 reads CASSIREGAEAFF. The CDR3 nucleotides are TGTGCCAGTAGTATAAGGGAAGGAGCTGAAGCTTTCTTT.

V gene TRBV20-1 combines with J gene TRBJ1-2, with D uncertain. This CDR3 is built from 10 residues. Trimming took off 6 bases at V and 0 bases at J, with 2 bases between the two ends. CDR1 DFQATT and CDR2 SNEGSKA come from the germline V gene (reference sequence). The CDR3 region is CSAPNYGYTF. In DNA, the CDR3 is TGCAGTGCGCCTAACTATGGCTACACCTTC.

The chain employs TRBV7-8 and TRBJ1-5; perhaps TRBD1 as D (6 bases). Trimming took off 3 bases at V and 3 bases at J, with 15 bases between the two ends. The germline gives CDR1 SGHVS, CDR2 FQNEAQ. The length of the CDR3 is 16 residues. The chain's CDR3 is CASSFSWQGFNQPQHF. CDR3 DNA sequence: TGTGCCAGCAGCTTTTCCTGGCAGGGGTTCAATCAGCCCCAGCATTTT.

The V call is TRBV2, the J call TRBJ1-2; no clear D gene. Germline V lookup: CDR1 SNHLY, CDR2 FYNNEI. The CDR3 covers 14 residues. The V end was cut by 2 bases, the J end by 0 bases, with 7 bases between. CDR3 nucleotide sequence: TGTGCCAGCAGTGAACCGCTCTCTAACTATGGCTACACCTTC. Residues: CASSEPLSNYGYTF.

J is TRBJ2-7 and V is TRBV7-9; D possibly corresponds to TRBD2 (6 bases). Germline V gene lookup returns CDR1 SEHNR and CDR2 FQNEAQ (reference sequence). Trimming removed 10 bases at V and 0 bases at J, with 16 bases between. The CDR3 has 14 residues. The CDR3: CATRRGGGSYEQYF. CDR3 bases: TGTGCCACCAGGCGGGGCGGAGGCTCCTACGAGCAGTACTTC. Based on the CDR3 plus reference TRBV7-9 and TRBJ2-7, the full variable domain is DTGVSQNPRHKITKRGQNVTFRCDPISEHNRLYWYRQTLGQGPEFLTYFQNEAQLEKSRLLSDRFSAERPKGSFSTLEIQRTEQGDSAMYLCATRRGGGSYEQYFGPGTRLTVT.

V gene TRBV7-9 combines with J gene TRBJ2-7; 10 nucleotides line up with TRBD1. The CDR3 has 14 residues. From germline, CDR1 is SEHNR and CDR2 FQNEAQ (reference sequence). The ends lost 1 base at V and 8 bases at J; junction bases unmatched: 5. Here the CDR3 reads CASSLEGQGIKQYF. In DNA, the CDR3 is TGTGCCAGCAGCTTAGAGGGACAGGGGATTAAGCAGTACTTC.

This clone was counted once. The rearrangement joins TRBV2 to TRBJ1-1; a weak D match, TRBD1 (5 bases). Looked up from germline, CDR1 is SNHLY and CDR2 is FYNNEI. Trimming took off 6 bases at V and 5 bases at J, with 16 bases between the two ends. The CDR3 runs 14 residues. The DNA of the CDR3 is TGTGCCAGCAGATACGTTGGGACGGGGACTGAAGCTTTCTTT. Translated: CASRYVGTGTEAFF.

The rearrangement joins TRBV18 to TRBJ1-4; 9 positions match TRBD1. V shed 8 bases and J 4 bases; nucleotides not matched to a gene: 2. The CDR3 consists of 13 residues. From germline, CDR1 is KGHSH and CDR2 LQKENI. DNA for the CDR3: TGTGCCAGCCGGACAGGGGTTAATGAAAAACTGTTTTTT. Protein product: CASRTGVNEKLFF. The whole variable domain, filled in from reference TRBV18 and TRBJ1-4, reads NAGVMQNPRHLVRRRGQEARLRCSPMKGHSHVYWYRQLPEEGLKFMVYLQKENIIDESGMPKERFSAEFPKEGPSILRIQQVVRGDSAAYFCASRTGVNEKLFFGSGTQLSVL.

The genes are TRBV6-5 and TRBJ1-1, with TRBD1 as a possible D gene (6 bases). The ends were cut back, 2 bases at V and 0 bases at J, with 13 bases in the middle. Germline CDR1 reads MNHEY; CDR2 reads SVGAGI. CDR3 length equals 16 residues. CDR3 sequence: CASSYRRGSVNTEAFF. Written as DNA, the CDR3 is TGTGCCAGCAGTTACCGCAGGGGATCGGTGAACACTGAAGCTTTCTTT.

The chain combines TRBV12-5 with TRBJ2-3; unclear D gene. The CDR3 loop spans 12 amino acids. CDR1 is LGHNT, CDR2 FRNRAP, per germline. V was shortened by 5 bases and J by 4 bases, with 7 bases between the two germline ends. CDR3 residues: CASGPEADTQYF. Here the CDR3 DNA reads TGTGCTAGTGGTCCGGAAGCAGATACGCAGTATTTT.

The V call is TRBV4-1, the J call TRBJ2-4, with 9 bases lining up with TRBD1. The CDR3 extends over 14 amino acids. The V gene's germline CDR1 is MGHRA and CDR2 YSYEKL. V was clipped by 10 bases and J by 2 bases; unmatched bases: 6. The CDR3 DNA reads TGCGCCACGGGACAGGGTGGTTCCAAAAACATTCAGTACTTC. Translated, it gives CATGQGGSKNIQYF.

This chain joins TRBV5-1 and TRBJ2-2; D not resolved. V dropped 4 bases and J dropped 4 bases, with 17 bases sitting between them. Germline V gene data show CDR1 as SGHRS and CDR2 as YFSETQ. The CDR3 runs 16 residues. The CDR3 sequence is CASSLLLSDTTGELFF. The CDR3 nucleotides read TGCGCCAGCAGCCTCCTACTGTCGGATACCACCGGGGAGCTGTTTTTT.

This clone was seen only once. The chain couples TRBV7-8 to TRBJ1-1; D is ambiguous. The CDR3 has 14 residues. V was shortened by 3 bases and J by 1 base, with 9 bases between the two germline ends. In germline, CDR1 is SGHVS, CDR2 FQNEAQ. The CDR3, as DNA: TGTGCCAGCAGCTTGAAGGATAAGAACACTGAAGCTTTCTTT. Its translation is CASSLKDKNTEAFF.

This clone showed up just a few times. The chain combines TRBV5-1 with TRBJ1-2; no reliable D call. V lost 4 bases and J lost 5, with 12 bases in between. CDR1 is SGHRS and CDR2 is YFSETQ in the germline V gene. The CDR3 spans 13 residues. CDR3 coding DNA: TGCGCCAGCAGCCCAAATGACAAGTATGGCTACACCTTC. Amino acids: CASSPNDKYGYTF.

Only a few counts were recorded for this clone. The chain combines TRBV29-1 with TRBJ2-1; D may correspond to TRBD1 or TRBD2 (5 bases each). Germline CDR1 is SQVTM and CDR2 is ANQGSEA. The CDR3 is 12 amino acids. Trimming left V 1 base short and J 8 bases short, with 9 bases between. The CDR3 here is CSVEGGGDEQFF. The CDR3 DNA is TGCAGCGTTGAAGGTGGGGGTGATGAGCAGTTCTTC.